A single sample gave rise to the 12 T cell receptor beta chains below, sequenced in a study of blood T cell repertoires in COVID-19 (dated by TCRdb to about 2020). Libraries were prepared through the immunoSEQ multiplex PCR assay. Not all clones reach the TCRdb copy of this immuneACCESS table, which keeps in-frame sequences only. Checked studies attribute under half of the gap to unresolved V genes and leave the rest unexplained. The sample has under 250,000 clones on record, 80% of them singletons. The ten largest account for roughly 12% of the sample. Sequenced material: peripheral blood. These receptors came from a human donor in a cohort sampled during active COVID-19.

V is TRBV5-1 and J is TRBJ2-6, with a tentative D call TRBD2 (5 bases). Looked up from germline, CDR1 is SGHRS and CDR2 is YFSETQ. This CDR3 is built from 16 residues. The germline V and J ends were trimmed by 5 bases and 1 base, with 13 bases remaining between them. CDR3 sequence (DNA): TGCGCCAGCAGTGTATCAGCGGCTTCTGGGGCCAACGTCCTGACTTTC. The encoded protein is CASSVSAASGANVLTF. The variable domain in full, with the rest retrieved from reference TRBV5-1 and TRBJ2-6, is KAGVTQTPRYLIKTRGQQVTLSCSPISGHRSVSWYQQTPGQGLQFLFEYFSETQRNKGNFPGRFSGRQFSNSRSEMNVSTLELGDSALYLCASSVSAASGANVLTFGAGSRLTVL.

The chain employs TRBV28 and TRBJ2-1; TRBD2 agrees at 10 bases. CDR3 length equals 15 residues. Germline V gene data show CDR1 as MDHEN and CDR2 as SYDVKM. J gave up 7 bases and V 5 bases, and 8 bases lay outside the gene matches. The CDR3 DNA is TGTGCCAGCAGTATGCCGGGACTAGCGAATAATGAGCAGTTCTTC. This gives the protein CASSMPGLANNEQFF.

V gene TRBV7-9 combines with J gene TRBJ2-7; D is unresolved. The germline gives CDR1 SEHNR, CDR2 FQNEAQ (reference sequence). The CDR3 loop spans 12 amino acids. V lost 3 bases and J 4 bases, leaving 7 bases between the germline ends. The CDR3 DNA reads as TGTGCCAGCAGCTTGTCGGTATACGAGCAGTACTTC. Translated, it gives CASSLSVYEQYF.

A remark on this clone: Other DNA sequences of this sample code for an identical CDR3. CDR3 in DNA: TGTGCCAGCAGTTACGGGCAGGGCGACTATGGCTACACCTTC. Translation: CASSYGQGDYGYTF. This rearrangement joins TRBV6-5 to TRBJ1-2; D is perhaps TRBD1 (5 bases). V shed 2 bases and J shed 3 bases, with 10 bases lying between them. The CDR3 has 14 residues. Looked up from germline, CDR1 is MNHEY and CDR2 is SVGAGI.

V is TRBV5-1 and J is TRBJ1-2; D is ambiguous. Germline V gene sequence: CDR1 SGHRS, CDR2 YFSETQ. The CDR3 loop spans 15 amino acids. Trimming took off 0 bases at V and 5 bases at J, with 14 bases between the two ends. The CDR3 protein is CASSLVQAAKYGYTF. The DNA of the CDR3 is TGCGCCAGCAGCTTGGTTCAGGCCGCGAAGTATGGCTACACCTTC.

The rearrangement joins TRBV10-3 to TRBJ2-2; 10 bases align to TRBD1. The CDR3 has 15 amino acids. The V gene end was trimmed by 6 bases and the J gene end by 4 bases; junction bases not matched to a gene: 5. Per germline, CDR1 ENHRY and CDR2 SYGVKD. The CDR3 coding sequence is TGTGCCATCAGGACAGGGGGCGACGTCACCGGGGAGCTGTTTTTT. Translation: CAIRTGGDVTGELFF.

CDR3: CASSGTSGEYNEQFF. CDR3 bases: TGTGCCAGTAGTGGTACTAGCGGGGAATACAATGAGCAGTTCTTC. This chain uses TRBV19 with TRBJ2-1, with 10 bases matching TRBD2. This CDR3 region has 15 residues. Germline CDR1 is LNHDA and CDR2 is SQIVND (reference sequence). The ends lost 5 bases at V and 4 bases at J; junction bases unmatched: 5.

The V gene is TRBV20-1, the J gene TRBJ2-7; 12 nucleotides align to TRBD2. This CDR3 comprises 16 residues. V shed 3 bases and J 5 bases; nucleotides not matched to a gene: 11. Germline-derived CDR1 and CDR2 are DFQATT and SNEGSKA (reference sequence). The DNA for the CDR3 is TGCAGTGCTAGTAGCCTAGCGGGAGGGTCCGCACACGAGCAGTACTTC. Its translation: CSASSLAGGSAHEQYF.

This chain connects TRBV10-3 to TRBJ1-5; 9 positions agree with TRBD1. J lost 0 bases, V lost 8 bases, and 11 bases had no gene match. Germline V CDR1 and CDR2: ENHRY, SYGVKD. This CDR3 has 17 amino acids. CDR3 sequence reads: CAIGRDRASNSNQPQHF. CDR3 bases: TGTGCCATCGGCCGGGACAGGGCTTCCAATAGCAATCAGCCCCAGCATTTT.

The chain combines TRBV5-1 with TRBJ2-1; 7 positions agree with TRBD2. The CDR3 sequence is 13 residues long. V lost 5 bases and J lost 2; bases outside the gene matches: 1. The germline V gene has CDR1 SGHRS and CDR2 YFSETQ. CDR3 sequence: CASRAGAYNEQFF. CDR3 DNA: TGCGCCAGCAGGGCGGGGGCCTACAATGAGCAGTTCTTC.

The sample holds many counts of this clone. This rearrangement joins TRBV14 to TRBJ1-1; tentatively, D is TRBD1 (6 bases). CDR1 SGHDN and CDR2 FVKESK come from the germline V gene. The CDR3 runs to 12 residues. V lost 6 bases and J lost 4, with 9 bases in between. This chain's CDR3 is CASRSGVTEAFF. CDR3 coding DNA: TGTGCCAGCAGGTCAGGGGTCACTGAAGCTTTCTTT.

This chain connects TRBV24-1 to TRBJ2-4, with 9 bases identical to TRBD1. V lost 7 bases, J lost 8 bases, and 8 bases stayed unmatched. CDR1 KGHDR and CDR2 SFDVKD come from the germline V gene. The CDR3 runs 14 residues. The CDR3 region has the DNA TGTGCCACCAGCGGTGGGACAGGGTACGACATTCAGTACTTC. Encoded protein: CATSGGTGYDIQYF.